This TCR beta chain derives from a study of blood T cell repertoires in COVID-19 (dated by TCRdb to 2019 to 2021). Background for the entire study: The collaborator samples originated in the United States, Italy and Spain and spanned the acute and convalescent phases of COVID-19. Subjects who had been exposed to COVID-19, were actively infected with it, or had recovered from it provided the deeply sampled blood TCRbeta repertoires that made up the dataset. The samples were drawn from two sources: the first 160 participants of the ongoing ImmuneRACE study, and 1,254 subjects contributed by 6 global collaborators. The material from the prospective study consisted of cDNA or gDNA derived from T cells, B-cell-depleted T cells, or PBMCs. A freely available public database, intended as a resource for researchers studying the immune response to SARS-CoV-2, is where the repertoires were released. HLA class I and class II types, where available, came from metadata supplied by the sample provider rather than from assay-based typing. Nearly every sample came with metadata listing a de-identified subject ID, COVID-19 status, age in years and sex. The paper as a whole reports these results and caveats: The amount of clinical and demographic metadata varied by source and participant and was provided uncurated.

Whole blood was collected in K2EDTA tubes by collaborating institutions according to the institutions' own protocols. For TCRbeta analysis, collaborators shipped samples as frozen whole blood, isolated PBMCs, or DNA extracted from either of those sample types. From a lookup of the germline V gene (reference sequence), CDR1 and CDR2 are SGHNT and YYREEE. V loses 2 bases, J loses 8 bases, and the germline ends lie 13 bases apart. From the cysteine through the phenylalanine, the CDR3 covers 13 amino acids. The kept DNA is CDR3 alone, 39 bases in frame from the first base. TCRbeta CDR3 regions were amplified from genomic DNA by means of the immunoSEQ Assay, a bias-controlled multiplex PCR. Per the source publication's procedure: The number of nucleated cells in each sample was estimated from the amplification of reference gene primers within the assay. To quantify the absolute abundance of each unique TCRbeta CDR3 rearrangement, sequence reads were collapsed and filtered. Productive Simpson clonality was computed per sample as the square root of Simpson's diversity index over productive rearrangements. The table comes from immuneACCESS by way of TCRdb, which keeps in-frame sequences with V and J called. Part of the clones is missing from these tables; in studies checked, under half for an unresolved V gene and the rest for unknown reasons. The DNA gave D and trimming, while V, J and clone size come from that table. The sample includes about 89,000 clones, with 72% observed a single time. The ten largest clonotypes hold 14% of the sample.

This clone was observed a few times. The antigen this receptor binds is unknown. No base quality values were provided; no much bigger clone lies one nucleotide off. The sequence joins TRBV5-4 to TRBJ1-2; a confident D gene designation cannot be given. The sequence was collected from a woman over 75 with acute or convalescent COVID-19. Sequencing was carried out using peripheral blood. The sequenced DNA: TGTGCCAGCAGCTTTCAAACTCCTAAGGGCTACACCTTC. Translated, this is CASSFQTPKGYTF. Reference TRBV5-4 and TRBJ1-2 proteins supply the regions before and after the CDR3; the full variable domain is: ETGVTQSPTHLIKTRGQQVTLRCSSQSGHNTVSWYQQALGQGPQFIFQYYREEENGRGNFPPRFSGLQFPNYSSELNVNALELDDSALYLCASSFQTPKGYTFGSGTRLTVV.